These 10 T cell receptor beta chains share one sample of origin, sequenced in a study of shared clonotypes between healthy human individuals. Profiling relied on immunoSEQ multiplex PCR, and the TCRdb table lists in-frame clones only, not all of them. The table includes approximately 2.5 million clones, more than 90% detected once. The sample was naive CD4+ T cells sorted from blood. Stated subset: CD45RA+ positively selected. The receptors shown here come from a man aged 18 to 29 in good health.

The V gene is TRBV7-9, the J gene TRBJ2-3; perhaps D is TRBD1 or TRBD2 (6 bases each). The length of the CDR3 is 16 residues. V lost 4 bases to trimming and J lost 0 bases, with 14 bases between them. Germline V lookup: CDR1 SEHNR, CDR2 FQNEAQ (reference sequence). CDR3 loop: CASSSTWGASTDTQYF. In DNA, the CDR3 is TGTGCCAGCAGCTCCACTTGGGGGGCCAGCACAGATACGCAGTATTTT. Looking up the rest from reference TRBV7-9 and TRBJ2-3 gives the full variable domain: DTGVSQNPRHKITKRGQNVTFRCDPISEHNRLYWYRQTLGQGPEFLTYFQNEAQLEKSRLLSDRFSAERPKGSFSTLEIQRTEQGDSAMYLCASSSTWGASTDTQYFGPGTRLTVL.

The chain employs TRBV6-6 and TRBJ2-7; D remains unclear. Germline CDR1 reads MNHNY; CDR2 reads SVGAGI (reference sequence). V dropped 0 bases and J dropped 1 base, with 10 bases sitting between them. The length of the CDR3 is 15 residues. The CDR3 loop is CASSYSDLGSYEQYF. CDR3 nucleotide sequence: TGTGCCAGCAGTTACTCAGATCTTGGTTCCTACGAGCAGTACTTC.

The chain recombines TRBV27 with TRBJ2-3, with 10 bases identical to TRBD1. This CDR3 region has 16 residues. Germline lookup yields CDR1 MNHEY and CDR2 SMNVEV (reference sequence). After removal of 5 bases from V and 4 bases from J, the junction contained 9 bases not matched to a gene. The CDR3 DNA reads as TGTGCCAGCAGTGTCTTAAGGGACAGGGGATCAGATACGCAGTATTTT. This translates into CASSVLRDRGSDTQYF.

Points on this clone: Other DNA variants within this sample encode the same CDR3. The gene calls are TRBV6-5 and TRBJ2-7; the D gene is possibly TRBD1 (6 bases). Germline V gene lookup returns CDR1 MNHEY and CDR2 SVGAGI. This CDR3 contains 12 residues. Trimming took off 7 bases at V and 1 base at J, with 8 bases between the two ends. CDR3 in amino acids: CASTDSSYEQYF. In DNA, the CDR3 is TGTGCCAGCACGGACAGTTCCTACGAGCAGTACTTC.

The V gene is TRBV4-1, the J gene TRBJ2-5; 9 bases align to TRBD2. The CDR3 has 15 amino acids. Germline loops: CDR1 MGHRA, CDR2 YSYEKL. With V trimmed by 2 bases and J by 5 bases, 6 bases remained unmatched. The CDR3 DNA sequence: TGCGCCAGCAGCCAACAAGGACTAGCGAAGGAGACCCAGTACTTC. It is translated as CASSQQGLAKETQYF.

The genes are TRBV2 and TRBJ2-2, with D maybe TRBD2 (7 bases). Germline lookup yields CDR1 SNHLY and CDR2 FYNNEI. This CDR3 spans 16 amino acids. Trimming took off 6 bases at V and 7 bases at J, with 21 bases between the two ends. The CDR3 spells CASSVTPGGGIGELFF. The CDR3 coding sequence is TGTGCCAGCAGCGTGACACCGGGGGGCGGTATCGGGGAGCTGTTTTTT.

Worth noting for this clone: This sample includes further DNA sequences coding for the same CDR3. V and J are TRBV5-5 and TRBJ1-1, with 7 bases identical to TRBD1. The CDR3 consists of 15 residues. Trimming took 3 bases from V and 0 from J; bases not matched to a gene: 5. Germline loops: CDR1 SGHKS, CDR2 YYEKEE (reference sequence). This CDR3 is CASSSRTGMNTEAFF. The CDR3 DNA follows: TGTGCCAGCAGCTCCAGGACAGGAATGAACACTGAAGCTTTCTTT.

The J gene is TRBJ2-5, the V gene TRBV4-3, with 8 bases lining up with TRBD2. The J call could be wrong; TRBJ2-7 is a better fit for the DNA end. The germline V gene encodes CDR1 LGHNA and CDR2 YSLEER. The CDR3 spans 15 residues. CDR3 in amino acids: CASSQDRGTRREQYF. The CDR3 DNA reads TGCGCCAGCAGCCAAGATAGGGGGACTAGACGCGAGCAGTACTTC.

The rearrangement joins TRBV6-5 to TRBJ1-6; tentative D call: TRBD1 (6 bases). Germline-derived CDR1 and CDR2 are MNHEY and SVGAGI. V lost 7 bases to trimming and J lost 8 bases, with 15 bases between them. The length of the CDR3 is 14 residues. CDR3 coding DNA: TGTGCCAGCACCCAGGGGCGCTTGGATTCACCCCTCCACTTT. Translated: CASTQGRLDSPLHF.

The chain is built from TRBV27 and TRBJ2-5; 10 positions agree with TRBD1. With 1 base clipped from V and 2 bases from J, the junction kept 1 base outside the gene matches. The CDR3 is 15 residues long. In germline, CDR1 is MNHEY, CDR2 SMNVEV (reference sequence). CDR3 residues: CASSLWTGGQETQYF. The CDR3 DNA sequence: TGTGCCAGCAGTTTATGGACAGGGGGGCAAGAGACCCAGTACTTC.